The entry below gives a single T cell receptor (beta chain) sequence along with its context. Its antigen remains undetermined. No base quality information exists; no much larger clone differs at one position. The source of the sample is a study of OX40 agonist ivuxolimab in advanced cancers. For the wider study: Ivuxolimab, which targeted the costimulatory receptor OX40 (CD134), was an agonistic, fully human IgG2 monoclonal antibody. Intravenous ivuxolimab was administered to patients every 2 weeks at six dose levels: 0.01, 0.1, 0.3, 1.5, 3 and 10 mg/kg. Among the approximately 54 dose-escalation patients, around 19 had hepatocellular carcinoma, approximately 15 melanoma, 9 renal cell carcinoma and 9 head and neck cancer. A male proportion of approximately 83% and a mean age of 60 years, ranging from roughly 20 to 80, were recorded for the dose-escalation cohort. Prior anti-PD-1, anti-PD-L1 or anti-CTLA-4 therapy was permitted, and 40% of dose-escalation patients had received checkpoint inhibitors. Partial responses were achieved by three dose-escalation patients, of whom one had hepatocellular carcinoma and two had cutaneous melanoma. Peripheral TCRbeta sequencing was intended to test whether TCR sequence diversity was altered and clonal T-cell expansion was caused by ivuxolimab. The paper reports the monotherapy dose-escalation portion (N of about 51 patients) of the phase I ivuxolimab trial. Overall results and qualifications from the work: After ivuxolimab, expanded clones were on average more numerous among CD8+ T cells than among CD4+ T cells. At doses of 0.1 to 3.0 mg/kg, clonal expansion of both CD4+ and CD8+ blood T cells was observed from baseline to week 6. Antigen specificity was not determined for the clonally expanded peripheral T cells. Low levels of normalized T-cell clonal expansion were also shown by some nonresponding patients. In the 0.1-3.0 mg/kg groups, partial responders had among the lowest normalized peripheral clonal expansion, particularly in CD8+ T cells.

The CDR3 covers 14 residues, taking in both the cysteine and the phenylalanine. Just the 42-base CDR3 DNA is kept, in frame starting at base 1. CDR1 and CDR2, looked up from the germline V gene (reference sequence), are LNHDA and SQIVND. Unmatched junction bases come to 5, with V trimmed by 5 bases and J by 2 bases. The trial excluded patients who had a history of autoimmune disease or were on systemic immunosuppression. Peripheral blood for TCR sequencing was collected from all dose cohorts at baseline, on cycle 4 day 1, and on cycle 7 day 1. Samples came from an open-label, multicenter, first-in-human phase I dose-escalation trial of ivuxolimab. Adults with locally advanced or metastatic head and neck squamous cell, hepatocellular, melanoma or renal cell carcinoma were enrolled in the trial. Before TCR sequencing, CD4+ T cells and CD8+ T cells were sorted from peripheral blood as separate populations.

Genomic DNA was extracted from sorted cells for sequencing of the TCRbeta CDR3 region. TCRbeta CDR3 regions were sequenced using the immunoSEQ Assay. TCRdb limited this immuneACCESS table to in-frame rearrangements with V and J called. A share of clones is missing; checked studies link under half to unresolved V genes, and the rest is unexplained. The sample table lists almost 90,000 clones, approximately 90% of them with a count of one. Of the sample, 1.5% to 2% is held by the ten largest clones. This material consisted of CD4+ or CD8+ T cells sorted from blood, taken in a trial of the OX40 agonist ivuxolimab. The sequence joins TRBV19 to TRBJ2-5; TRBD2 matches 7 bases in the middle. The receptor's source is an adult with an advanced solid tumor such as melanoma, head and neck, liver or kidney cancer. For the CDR3, the sequence is CASSAPGRQETQYF. The sequenced DNA: TGTGCCAGTAGTGCACCCGGGAGGCAAGAGACCCAGTACTTC. The entire variable domain, with the stretches around the CDR3 drawn from the reference TRBV19 and TRBJ2-5 proteins, is DGGITQSPKYLFRKEGQNVTLSCEQNLNHDAMYWYRQDPGQGLRLIYYSQIVNDFQKGDIAEGYSVSREKKESFPLTVTSAQKNPTAFYLCASSAPGRQETQYFGPGTRLLVL.